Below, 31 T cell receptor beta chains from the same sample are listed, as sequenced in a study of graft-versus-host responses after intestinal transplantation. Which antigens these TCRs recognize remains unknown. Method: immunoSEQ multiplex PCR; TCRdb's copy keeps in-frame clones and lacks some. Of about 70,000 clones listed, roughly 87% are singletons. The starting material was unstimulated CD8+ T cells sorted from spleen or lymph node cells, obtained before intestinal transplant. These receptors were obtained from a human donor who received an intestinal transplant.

CDR3 protein: CASGLAGPRDTQYF. CDR3 in DNA: TGTGCCAGCGGATTAGCGGGGCCCCGGGATACGCAGTATTTT. The V call is TRBV6-1, the J call TRBJ2-3; 8 nucleotides match TRBD2. Germline V lookup: CDR1 MNHNS, CDR2 SASEGT. Trimming cost V 8 bases and J 6 bases; bases outside gene matches: 10. CDR3 size: 14 residues.

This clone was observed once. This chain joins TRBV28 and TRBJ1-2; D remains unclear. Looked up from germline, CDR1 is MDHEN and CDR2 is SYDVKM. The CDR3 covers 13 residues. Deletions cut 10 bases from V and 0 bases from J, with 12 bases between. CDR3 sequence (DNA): TGTGCCACCGGGCGGACTGCTAACTATGGCTACACCTTC. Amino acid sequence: CATGRTANYGYTF.

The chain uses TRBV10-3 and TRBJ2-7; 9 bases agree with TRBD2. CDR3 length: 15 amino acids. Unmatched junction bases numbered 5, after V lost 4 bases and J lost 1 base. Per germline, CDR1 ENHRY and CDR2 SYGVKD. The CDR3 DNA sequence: TGTGCCATCAGTGGGGGACTAGCCGGGTCCTACGAGCAGTACTTC. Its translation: CAISGGLAGSYEQYF.

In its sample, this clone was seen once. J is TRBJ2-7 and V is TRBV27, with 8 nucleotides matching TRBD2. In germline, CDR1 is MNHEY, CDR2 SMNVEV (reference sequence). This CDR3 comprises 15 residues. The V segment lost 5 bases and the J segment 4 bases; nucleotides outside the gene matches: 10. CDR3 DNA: TGTGCCAGCAGTCCAGAAGCGGGGGTCATATACGAGCAGTACTTC. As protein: CASSPEAGVIYEQYF.

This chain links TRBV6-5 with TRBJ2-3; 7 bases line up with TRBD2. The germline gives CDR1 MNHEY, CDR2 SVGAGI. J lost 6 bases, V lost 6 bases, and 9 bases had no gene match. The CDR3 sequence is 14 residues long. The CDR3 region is CASSTAGTGDTQYF. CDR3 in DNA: TGTGCCAGCAGCACAGCGGGGACGGGGGATACGCAGTATTTT.

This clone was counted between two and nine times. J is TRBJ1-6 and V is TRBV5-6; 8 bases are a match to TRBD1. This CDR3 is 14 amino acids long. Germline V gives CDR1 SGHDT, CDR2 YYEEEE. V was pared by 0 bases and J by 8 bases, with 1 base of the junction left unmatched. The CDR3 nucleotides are TGTGCCAGCAGCTTGGGGACAGGGCATTCACCCCTCCACTTT. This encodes CASSLGTGHSPLHF. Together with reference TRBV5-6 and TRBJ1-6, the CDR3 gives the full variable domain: DAGVTQSPTHLIKTRGQQVTLRCSPKSGHDTVSWYQQALGQGPQFIFQYYEEEERQRGNFPDRFSGHQFPNYSSELNVNALLLGDSALYLCASSLGTGHSPLHFGNGTRLTVT.

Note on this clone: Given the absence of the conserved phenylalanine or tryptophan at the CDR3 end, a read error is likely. CDR3 bases: TGTGCCAGCAACCCTACTGGGAGAGGTGAAGCTTTCTCT. This translates into CASNPTGRGEAFS. V and J are TRBV6-6 and TRBJ1-1; D gene unclear. There are 13 residues in the CDR3. Per the germline V gene, CDR1 is MNHNY and CDR2 is SVGAGI (reference sequence). V lost 7 bases and J lost 7, with 16 bases in between.

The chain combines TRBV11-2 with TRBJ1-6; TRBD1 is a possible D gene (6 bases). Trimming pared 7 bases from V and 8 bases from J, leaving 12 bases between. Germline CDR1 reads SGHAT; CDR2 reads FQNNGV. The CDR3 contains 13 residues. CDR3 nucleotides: TGTGCCAGCAACAACAGGGTTTATTCACCCCTCCACTTT. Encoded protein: CASNNRVYSPLHF.

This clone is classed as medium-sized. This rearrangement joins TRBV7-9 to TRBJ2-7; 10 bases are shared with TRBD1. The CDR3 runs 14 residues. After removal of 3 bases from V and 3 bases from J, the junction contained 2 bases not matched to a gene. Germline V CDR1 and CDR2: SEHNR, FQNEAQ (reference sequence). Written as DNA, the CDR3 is TGTGCCAGCAGCTTGACAGGGGGCCTCTACGAGCAGTACTTC. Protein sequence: CASSLTGGLYEQYF.

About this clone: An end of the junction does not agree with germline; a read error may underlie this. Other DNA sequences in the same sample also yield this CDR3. The CDR3 spells CASSGQENTEAFF. Written as DNA, the CDR3 is TGTGCCAGCAGTGGACAGGAGAACACTGAGGCTTTCTTT. The chain uses TRBV27 and TRBJ1-1, with 7 bases that match TRBD1. CDR1 and CDR2 (germline): MNHEY, SMNVEV (reference sequence). This CDR3 comprises 13 residues.

CDR3 in amino acids: CASSLLLAADTQYF. DNA for the CDR3: TGTGCCAGCAGCCTTCTACTAGCCGCAGATACGCAGTATTTT. This rearrangement joins TRBV5-4 to TRBJ2-3, with a tentative D call TRBD2 (6 bases). This CDR3 is 14 amino acids long. CDR1 SGHNT and CDR2 YYREEE come from the germline V gene (reference sequence). V was cut by 4 bases and J by 4 bases, with 13 bases left in between. The variable domain in full, completed from reference TRBV5-4 and TRBJ2-3, reads ETGVTQSPTHLIKTRGQQVTLRCSSQSGHNTVSWYQQALGQGPQFIFQYYREEENGRGNFPPRFSGLQFPNYSSELNVNALELDDSALYLCASSLLLAADTQYFGPGTRLTVL.

This chain's CDR3 is CASSQDLSGGGSYNEQFF. CDR3 in DNA: TGTGCCAGCAGCCAAGATTTGTCCGGCGGGGGGTCCTACAATGAGCAGTTCTTC. This chain connects TRBV4-2 to TRBJ2-1, with 8 bases identical to TRBD2. V lost 0 bases and J lost 1; bases outside the gene matches: 8. CDR1 is LGHNA, CDR2 YNFKEQ, per germline. This CDR3 spans 18 amino acids.

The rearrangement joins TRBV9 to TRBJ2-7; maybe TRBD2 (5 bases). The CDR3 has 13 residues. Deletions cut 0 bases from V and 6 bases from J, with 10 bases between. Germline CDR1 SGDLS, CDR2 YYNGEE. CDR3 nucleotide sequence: TGTGCCAGCAGCGTAGCGAGCGGTGGCGAGCAGTACTTC. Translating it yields CASSVASGGEQYF. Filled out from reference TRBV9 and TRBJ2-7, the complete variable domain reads DSGVTQTPKHLITATGQRVTLRCSPRSGDLSVYWYQQSLDQGLQFLIQYYNGEERAKGNILERFSAQQFPDLHSELNLSSLELGDSALYFCASSVASGGEQYFGPGTRLTVT.

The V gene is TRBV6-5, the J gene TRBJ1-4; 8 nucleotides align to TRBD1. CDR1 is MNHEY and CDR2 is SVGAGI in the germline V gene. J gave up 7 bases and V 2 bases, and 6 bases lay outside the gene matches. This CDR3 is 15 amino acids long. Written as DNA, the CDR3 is TGTGCCAGCAGTTACGGGCAGGGGGCCCTTGAAAAACTGTTTTTT. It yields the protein CASSYGQGALEKLFF.

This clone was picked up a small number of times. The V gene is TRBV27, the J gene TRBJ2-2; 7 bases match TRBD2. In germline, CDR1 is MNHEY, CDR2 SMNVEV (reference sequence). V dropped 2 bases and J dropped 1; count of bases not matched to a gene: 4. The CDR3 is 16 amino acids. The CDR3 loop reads CASSLGAGVNTGELFF. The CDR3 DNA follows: TGTGCCAGCAGTTTAGGGGCGGGGGTGAACACCGGGGAGCTGTTTTTT.

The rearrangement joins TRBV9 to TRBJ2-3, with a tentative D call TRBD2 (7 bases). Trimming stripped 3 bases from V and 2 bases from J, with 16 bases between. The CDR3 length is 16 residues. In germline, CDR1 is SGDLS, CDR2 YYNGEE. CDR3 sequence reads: CASSDGGRGTTDTQYF. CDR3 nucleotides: TGTGCCAGCAGCGACGGGGGGCGGGGGACCACAGATACGCAGTATTTT.

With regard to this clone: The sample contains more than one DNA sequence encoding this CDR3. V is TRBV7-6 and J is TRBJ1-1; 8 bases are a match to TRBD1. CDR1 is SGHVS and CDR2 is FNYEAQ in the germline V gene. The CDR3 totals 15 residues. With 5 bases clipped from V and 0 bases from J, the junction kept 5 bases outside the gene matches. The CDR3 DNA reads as TGTGCCAGCAGCCCCCGACAGGGGATGAACACTGAAGCTTTCTTT. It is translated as CASSPRQGMNTEAFF.

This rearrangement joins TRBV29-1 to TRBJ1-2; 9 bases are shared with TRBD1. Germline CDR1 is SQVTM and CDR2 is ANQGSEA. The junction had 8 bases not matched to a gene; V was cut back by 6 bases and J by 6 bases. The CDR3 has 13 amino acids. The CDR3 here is CSVGNRDRDGYTF. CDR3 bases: TGCAGCGTCGGAAACCGGGACAGGGATGGCTACACCTTC.

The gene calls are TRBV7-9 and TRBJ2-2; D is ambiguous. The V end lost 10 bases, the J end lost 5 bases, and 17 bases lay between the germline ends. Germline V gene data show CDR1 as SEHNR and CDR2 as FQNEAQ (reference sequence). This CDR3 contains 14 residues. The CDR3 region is CATYPLRQTGELFF. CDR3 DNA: TGTGCCACCTATCCGCTGAGGCAAACCGGGGAGCTGTTTTTT. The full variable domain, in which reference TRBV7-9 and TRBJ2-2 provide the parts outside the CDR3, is DTGVSQNPRHKITKRGQNVTFRCDPISEHNRLYWYRQTLGQGPEFLTYFQNEAQLEKSRLLSDRFSAERPKGSFSTLEIQRTEQGDSAMYLCATYPLRQTGELFFGEGSRLTVL.

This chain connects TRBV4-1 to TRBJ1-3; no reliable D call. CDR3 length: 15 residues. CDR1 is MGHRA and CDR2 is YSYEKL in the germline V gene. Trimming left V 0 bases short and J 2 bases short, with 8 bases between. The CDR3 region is CASSQDAGTGNTIYF. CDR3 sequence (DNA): TGCGCCAGCAGCCAAGATGCAGGTACTGGAAACACCATATATTTT.

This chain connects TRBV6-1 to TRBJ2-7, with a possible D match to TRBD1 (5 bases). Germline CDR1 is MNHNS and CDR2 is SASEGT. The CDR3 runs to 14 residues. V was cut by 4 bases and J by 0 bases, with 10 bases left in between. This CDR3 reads CASSGLTDSYEQYF. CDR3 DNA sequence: TGTGCCAGCAGTGGACTGACAGACTCCTACGAGCAGTACTTC.

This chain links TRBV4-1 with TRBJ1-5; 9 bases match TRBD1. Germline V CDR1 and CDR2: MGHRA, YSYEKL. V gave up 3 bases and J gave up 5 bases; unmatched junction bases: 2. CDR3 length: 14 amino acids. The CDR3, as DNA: TGCGCCAGCAGCCATGGACAGGGGCATCAGCCCCAGCATTTT. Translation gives CASSHGQGHQPQHF.

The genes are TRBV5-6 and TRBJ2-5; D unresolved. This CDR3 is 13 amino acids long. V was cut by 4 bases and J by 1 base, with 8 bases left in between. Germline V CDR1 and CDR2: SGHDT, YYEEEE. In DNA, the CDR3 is TGTGCCAGCAGCCTTGGGCGCCAAGAGACCCAGTACTTC. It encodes CASSLGRQETQYF.

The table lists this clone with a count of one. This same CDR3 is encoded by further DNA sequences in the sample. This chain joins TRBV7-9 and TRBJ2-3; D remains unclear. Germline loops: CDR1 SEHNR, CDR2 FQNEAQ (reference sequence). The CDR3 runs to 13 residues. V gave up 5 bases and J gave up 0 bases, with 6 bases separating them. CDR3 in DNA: TGTGCCAGCAGCCCTGGCAGCACAGATACGCAGTATTTT. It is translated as CASSPGSTDTQYF. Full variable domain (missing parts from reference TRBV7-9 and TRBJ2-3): DTGVSQNPRHKITKRGQNVTFRCDPISEHNRLYWYRQTLGQGPEFLTYFQNEAQLEKSRLLSDRFSAERPKGSFSTLEIQRTEQGDSAMYLCASSPGSTDTQYFGPGTRLTVL.

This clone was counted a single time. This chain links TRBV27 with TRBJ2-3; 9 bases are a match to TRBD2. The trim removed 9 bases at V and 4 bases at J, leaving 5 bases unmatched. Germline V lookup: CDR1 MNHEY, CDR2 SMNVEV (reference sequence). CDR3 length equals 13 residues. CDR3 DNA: TGTGCCAGTAGCGGGGGCCCGTCAGATACGCAGTATTTT. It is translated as CASSGGPSDTQYF.

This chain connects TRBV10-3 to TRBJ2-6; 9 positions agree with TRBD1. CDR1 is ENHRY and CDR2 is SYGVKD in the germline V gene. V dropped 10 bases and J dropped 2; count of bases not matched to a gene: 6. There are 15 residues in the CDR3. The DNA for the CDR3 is TGTGCCACCCCGGGACAGGGTGCTGGGGCCAACGTCCTGACTTTC. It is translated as CATPGQGAGANVLTF.

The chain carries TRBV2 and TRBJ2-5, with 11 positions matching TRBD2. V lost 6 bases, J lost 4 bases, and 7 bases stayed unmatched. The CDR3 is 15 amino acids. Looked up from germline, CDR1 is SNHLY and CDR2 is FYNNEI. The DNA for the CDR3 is TGTGCCAGCAGAGACACTAGCGGGGGAGGAGAGACCCAGTACTTC. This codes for CASRDTSGGGETQYF.

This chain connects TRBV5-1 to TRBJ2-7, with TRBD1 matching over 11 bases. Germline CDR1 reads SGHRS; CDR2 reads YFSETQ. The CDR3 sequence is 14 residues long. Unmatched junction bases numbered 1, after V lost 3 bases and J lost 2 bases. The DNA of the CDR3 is TGCGCCAGCAGCTCGGGACAGGGGGCCTACGAGCAGTACTTC. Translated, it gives CASSSGQGAYEQYF. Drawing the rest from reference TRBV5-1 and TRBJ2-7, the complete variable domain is KAGVTQTPRYLIKTRGQQVTLSCSPISGHRSVSWYQQTPGQGLQFLFEYFSETQRNKGNFPGRFSGRQFSNSRSEMNVSTLELGDSALYLCASSSGQGAYEQYFGPGTRLTVT.

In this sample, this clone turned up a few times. The CDR3 DNA reads as TGTGCCAGCAGCTTGGTCAGGGATGGAAACACCATATATTTT. As protein: CASSLVRDGNTIYF. V is TRBV5-6 and J is TRBJ1-3; D possibly corresponds to TRBD1 (5 bases). The CDR3 extends over 14 amino acids. The V end was cut by 0 bases, the J end by 3 bases, with 7 bases between. The germline CDR1 and CDR2 sequences are SGHDT and YYEEEE. Full variable domain (remainder filled in from reference TRBV5-6 and TRBJ1-3): DAGVTQSPTHLIKTRGQQVTLRCSPKSGHDTVSWYQQALGQGPQFIFQYYEEEERQRGNFPDRFSGHQFPNYSSELNVNALLLGDSALYLCASSLVRDGNTIYFGEGSWLTVV.

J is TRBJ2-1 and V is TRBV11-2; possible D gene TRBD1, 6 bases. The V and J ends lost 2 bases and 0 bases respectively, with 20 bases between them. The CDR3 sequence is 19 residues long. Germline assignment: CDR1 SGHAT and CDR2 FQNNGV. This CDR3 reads CASSLYYGQTGGSYNEQFF. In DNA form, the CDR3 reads TGTGCCAGCAGCTTATATTATGGACAGACGGGCGGCTCCTACAATGAGCAGTTCTTC.

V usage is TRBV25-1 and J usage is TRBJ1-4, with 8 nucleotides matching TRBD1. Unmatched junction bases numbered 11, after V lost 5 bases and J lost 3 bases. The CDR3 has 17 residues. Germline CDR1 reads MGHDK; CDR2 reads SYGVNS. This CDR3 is CASSPPPGQDPNEKLFF. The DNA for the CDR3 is TGTGCCAGCAGTCCTCCCCCGGGACAGGACCCTAATGAAAAACTGTTTTTT.